This paragraph covers one T cell receptor beta chain sequence. The sample is drawn from a study of blood T cell repertoires in COVID-19. Study details: Researchers got acute and convalescent COVID-19 samples from the United States, Italy and Spain. The cDNA or gDNA used as material had been derived from T cells, B-cell-depleted T cells, or PBMCs.

Original processing methods: Amplification with reference gene primers provided the estimates of nucleated cell counts. Using immunoSEQ multiplex PCR, the repertoire was profiled, and TCRdb retains in-frame clones only, with some absent. From that table come the V and J calls and clone size; the DNA was used to work out D and trimming. The sample shows some 80,000 clones, roughly 90% of them seen only once. The CDR3 consists of 16 residues. J gave up 4 bases and V 3 bases, and 12 bases lay outside the gene matches. The germline V gene encodes CDR1 SGHNT and CDR2 YYREEE (reference sequence). The source material was peripheral blood. The clonotype originates from a human donor in a cohort sampled during active COVID-19. The rearrangement uses TRBV5-4 and TRBJ1-2, with 7 positions matching TRBD1. The CDR3 is CASSSATGVPSYGYTF. For the CDR3, the DNA is TGTGCCAGCAGCTCGGCAACAGGGGTACCTTCCTATGGCTACACCTTC.